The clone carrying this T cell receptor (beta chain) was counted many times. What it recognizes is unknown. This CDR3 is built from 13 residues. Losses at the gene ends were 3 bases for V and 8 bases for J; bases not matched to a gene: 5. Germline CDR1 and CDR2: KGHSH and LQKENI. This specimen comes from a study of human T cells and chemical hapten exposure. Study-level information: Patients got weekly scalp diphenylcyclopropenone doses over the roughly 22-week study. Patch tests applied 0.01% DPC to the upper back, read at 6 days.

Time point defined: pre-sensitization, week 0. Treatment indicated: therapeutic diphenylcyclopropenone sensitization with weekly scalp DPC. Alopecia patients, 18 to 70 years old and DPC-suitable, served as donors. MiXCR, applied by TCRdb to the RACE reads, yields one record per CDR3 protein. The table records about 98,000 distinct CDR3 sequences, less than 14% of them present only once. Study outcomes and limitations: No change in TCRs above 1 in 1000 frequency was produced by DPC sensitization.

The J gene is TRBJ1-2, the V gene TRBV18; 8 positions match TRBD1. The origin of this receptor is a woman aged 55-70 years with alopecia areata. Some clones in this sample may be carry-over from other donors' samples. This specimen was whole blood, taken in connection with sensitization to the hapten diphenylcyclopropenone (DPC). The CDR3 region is CASSPQGAEGYTF. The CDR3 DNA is TGTGCCAGCTCACCCCAGGGGGCTGAAGGCTACACCTTC. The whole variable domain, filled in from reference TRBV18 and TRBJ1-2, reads NAGVMQNPRHLVRRRGQEARLRCSPMKGHSHVYWYRQLPEEGLKFMVYLQKENIIDESGMPKERFSAEFPKEGPSILRIQQVVRGDSAAYFCASSPQGAEGYTFGSGTRLTVV.